The 6 T cell receptor beta chains in this list originate from one sample, sequenced in a study of T cells in Graves' hyperthyroidism and ophthalmopathy. Amplified regions were TCR beta CDR3 sequences from RNA transcripts. The TCR CDR3 first-round RT-PCR relied on the HTBI primer set. TCRdb used MiXCR to reprocess the multiplex PCR reads, holding one entry per CDR3 protein. The sample has about 130,000 distinct CDR3 sequences, roughly a fifth seen once. Sequenced input: blood. The receptors were sampled from a woman aged 45-59 years with Graves' hyperthyroidism that later progressed to Graves' ophthalmopathy.

This clonotype was seen repeatedly, ten times or more. The chain's CDR3 is CASSDPRETQNIQYF. DNA for the CDR3: TGTGCCAGCAGTGACCCGAGGGAGACCCAAAACATTCAGTACTTC. This chain connects TRBV2 to TRBJ2-4; weak D call: TRBD2 (5 bases). From germline, CDR1 is SNHLY and CDR2 FYNNEI. The CDR3 loop spans 15 amino acids. Trimming took 3 bases from V and 5 from J, leaving 14 bases between them.

This clonotype was observed many times. This chain joins TRBV29-1 and TRBJ2-7, with 11 nucleotides matching TRBD2. Trimming cost V 6 bases and J 5 bases; bases outside gene matches: 9. The CDR3 length is 14 residues. Germline CDR1 SQVTM, CDR2 ANQGSEA. The CDR3 protein is CSVAVAGGLNEQYF. In DNA form, the CDR3 reads TGCAGCGTGGCTGTAGCGGGAGGGCTAAACGAGCAGTACTTC.

This chain joins TRBV20-1 and TRBJ1-4; perhaps TRBD1 as D (5 bases). Germline V lookup: CDR1 DFQATT, CDR2 SNEGSKA (reference sequence). This CDR3 is built from 13 residues. Trimming took 5 bases from V and 8 from J, leaving 15 bases between them. The CDR3 bases are TGCAGTGCTCATGGACACTCGAGCGAAAAACTGTTTTTT. It specifies CSAHGHSSEKLFF.

A few counts support this clonotype. The rearrangement joins TRBV6-1 to TRBJ2-7; a possible D gene is TRBD1 (6 bases). CDR3 length equals 12 residues. Trimming stripped 8 bases from V and 3 bases from J, with 11 bases between. The germline CDR1 and CDR2 sequences are MNHNS and SASEGT. CDR3 sequence: CASVGRGYEQYF. The CDR3 coding sequence is TGTGCCAGCGTCGGCAGGGGCTACGAGCAGTACTTC.

The table lists this clonotype with many counts. The rearrangement uses TRBV7-8 and TRBJ2-1; D perhaps matches TRBD2 (6 bases). The germline V and J ends were trimmed by 6 bases and 1 base, with 16 bases remaining between them. The CDR3 covers 16 residues. CDR1 and CDR2 (germline): SGHVS, FQNEAQ. The CDR3 protein is CASSYAGRASYNEQFF. DNA for the CDR3: TGTGCCAGCAGTTACGCGGGAAGGGCATCCTACAATGAGCAGTTCTTC. The full variable domain, its missing parts supplied by reference TRBV7-8 and TRBJ2-1, is GAGVSQSPRYKVAKRGQDVALRCDPISGHVSLFWYQQALGQGPEFLTYFQNEAQLDKSGLPSDRFFAERPEGSVSTLKIQRTQQEDSAVYLCASSYAGRASYNEQFFGPGTRLTVL.

This clonotype has at least ten counts. The chain combines TRBV11-2 with TRBJ2-2, with TRBD2 matching over 13 bases. The CDR3 contains 18 residues. V lost 4 bases to trimming and J lost 5 bases; unmatched junction nucleotides: 10. Per germline, CDR1 SGHAT and CDR2 FQNNGV. The CDR3 here is CASSSDMGLAGWTGELFF. The CDR3 nucleotides are TGTGCCAGCAGCTCTGACATGGGACTAGCGGGATGGACCGGGGAGCTGTTTTTT. Supplemented by reference TRBV11-2 and TRBJ2-2, the full variable domain reads EAGVAQSPRYKIIEKRQSVAFWCNPISGHATLYWYQQILGQGPKLLIQFQNNGVVDDSQLPKDRFSAERLKGVDSTLKIQPAKLEDSAVYLCASSSDMGLAGWTGELFFGEGSRLTVL.